This record concerns one T cell receptor beta chain sequence. Its antigen is currently unknown. The data were taken from a study of T cell repertoires in cytomegalovirus infection. As for the study in general: Matching HLA type, along with CMV infection, was indicated by public TCR beta signatures. Points from the study as a whole: The cumulative frequency of public TCR beta families identified carriers of CMV plus the relevant HLA.

TCRdb reprocessed the reads with MiXCR, giving one entry per CDR3 protein. The sample shows approximately 730,000 distinct CDR3 sequences, 25% to 35% of them seen only once. V dropped 6 bases and J dropped 5; count of bases not matched to a gene: 8. In germline, CDR1 is LGHNT, CDR2 FRNRAP. CDR3 length equals 15 residues. The sequencing here drew on cultured CD8+ T cells from PBMCs, taken from culture after CMV antigen stimulation. The rearrangement uses TRBV12-5 and TRBJ1-5; TRBD1 matches at 9 bases. This receptor was identified in a human donor in good health (CMV status not recorded). Some clones in this sample may be carry-over from other donors' samples. CDR3 DNA: TGTGCTAGTGGGGAACGGGACAGGGACCATCAGCCCCAGCATTTT. It translates to CASGERDRDHQPQHF.